This T cell receptor beta chain was sequenced for a study of blood T cell repertoires in COVID-19. As for the study in general: Samples of COVID-19 (acute and convalescent) were obtained from the United States, Italy and Spain. Sources were T cells, B-cell-depleted T cells, or PBMCs; the material itself was cDNA or gDNA.

Original data processing: Estimates of nucleated cell counts were drawn from the amplification of reference gene primers. The table came from immunoSEQ multiplex PCR; TCRdb's copy has only in-frame clones and leaves some out. That table gives V, J and clone size, and the DNA gave D and trimming. The table shows some 150,000 clones, with under 80% occurring only once. The sample taken for sequencing was peripheral blood. The origin of this receptor is a man aged 55 to 70 with acute or convalescent COVID-19.

The CDR3 reads CASRPTGLGQETQYF. CDR3 sequence (DNA): TGTGCCAGCAGACCCACAGGGTTAGGCCAAGAGACCCAGTACTTC. V and J are TRBV27 and TRBJ2-5, with D perhaps TRBD1 (6 bases). The CDR3 is 15 residues long. V dropped 6 bases and J dropped 1 base, with 15 bases sitting between them. CDR1 is MNHEY and CDR2 is SMNVEV in the germline V gene (reference sequence).